The present TCR beta chain was sequenced within a study of PD-L1 blockade in urothelial cancer. Study-wide context: In terms of prior chemotherapy, patients had received 0 to 3 regimens. Researchers found blood samples held a median of 141,255 T cells.

The investigators introduced synthetic TCR analog templates into each PCR as spikes. Measured with immunoSEQ multiplex PCR; TCRdb has only the in-frame clones, and not every one. The sample lists about 41,000 clones; about 85% were seen once. Described time point: peripheral blood 6 weeks after treatment start. Locally advanced or metastatic urothelial carcinoma was diagnosed in the patients. The germline V gene encodes CDR1 SGHRS and CDR2 YFSETQ. CDR3 length: 15 amino acids. Trimming removed 0 bases from V and 5 bases from J; junction bases left unmatched: 6. Sequenced here: PBMCs, sampled around atezolizumab (anti-PD-L1) treatment. This clonotype was obtained from a man between 65 and 85 years old with urothelial cancer. V is TRBV5-1 and J is TRBJ2-5; TRBD2 matches 8 bases. CDR3 residues: CASSLESSGYETQYF. The CDR3 nucleotides read TGCGCCAGCAGCTTGGAGTCTAGCGGGTACGAGACCCAGTACTTC.